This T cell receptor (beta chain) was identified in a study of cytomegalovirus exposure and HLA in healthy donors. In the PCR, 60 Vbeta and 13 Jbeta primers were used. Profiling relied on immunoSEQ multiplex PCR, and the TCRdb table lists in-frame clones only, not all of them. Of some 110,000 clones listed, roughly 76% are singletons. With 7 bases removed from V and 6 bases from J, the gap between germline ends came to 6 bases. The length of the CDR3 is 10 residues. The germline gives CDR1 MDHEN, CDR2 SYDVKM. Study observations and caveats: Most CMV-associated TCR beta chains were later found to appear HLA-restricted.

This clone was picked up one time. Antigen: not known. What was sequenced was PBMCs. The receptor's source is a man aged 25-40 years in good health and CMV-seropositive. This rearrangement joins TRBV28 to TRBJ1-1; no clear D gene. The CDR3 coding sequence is TGTGCCAGCAACGGGGCTGAAGCTTTCTTT. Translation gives CASNGAEAFF.